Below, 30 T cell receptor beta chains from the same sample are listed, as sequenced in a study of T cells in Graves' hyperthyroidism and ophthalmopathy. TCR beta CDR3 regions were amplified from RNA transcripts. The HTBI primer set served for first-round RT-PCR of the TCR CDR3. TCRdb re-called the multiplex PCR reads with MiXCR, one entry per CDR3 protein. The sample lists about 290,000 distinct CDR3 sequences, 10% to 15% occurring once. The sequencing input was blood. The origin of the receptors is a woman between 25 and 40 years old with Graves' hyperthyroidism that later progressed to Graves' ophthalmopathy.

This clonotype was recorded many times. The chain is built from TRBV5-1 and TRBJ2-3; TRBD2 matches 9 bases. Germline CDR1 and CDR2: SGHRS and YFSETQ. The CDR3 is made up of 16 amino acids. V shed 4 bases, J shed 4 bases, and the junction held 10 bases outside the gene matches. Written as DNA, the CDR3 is TGCGCCAGCAGCCCCATGGTAGCGGGAGCGTCAGATACGCAGTATTTT. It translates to CASSPMVAGASDTQYF.

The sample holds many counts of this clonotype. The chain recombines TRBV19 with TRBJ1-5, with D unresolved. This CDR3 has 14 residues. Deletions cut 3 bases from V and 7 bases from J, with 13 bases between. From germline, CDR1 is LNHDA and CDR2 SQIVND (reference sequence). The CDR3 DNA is TGTGCCAGTAGTATTCGCCTCGGCGGGCAGCCCCAGCATTTT. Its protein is CASSIRLGGQPQHF.

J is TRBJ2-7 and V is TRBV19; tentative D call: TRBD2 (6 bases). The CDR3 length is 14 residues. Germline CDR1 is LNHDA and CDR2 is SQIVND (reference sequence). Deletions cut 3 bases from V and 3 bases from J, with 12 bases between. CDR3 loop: CASSISGESYEQYF. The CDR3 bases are TGTGCCAGTAGTATTTCGGGGGAAAGCTACGAGCAGTACTTC.

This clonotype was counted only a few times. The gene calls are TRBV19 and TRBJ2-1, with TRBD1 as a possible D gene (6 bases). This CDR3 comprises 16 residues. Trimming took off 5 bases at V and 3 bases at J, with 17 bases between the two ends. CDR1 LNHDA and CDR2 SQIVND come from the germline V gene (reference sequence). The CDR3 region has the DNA TGTGCCAGTAGTGCCCTTCAGGGGTGGCTCTACAATGAGCAGTTCTTC. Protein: CASSALQGWLYNEQFF.

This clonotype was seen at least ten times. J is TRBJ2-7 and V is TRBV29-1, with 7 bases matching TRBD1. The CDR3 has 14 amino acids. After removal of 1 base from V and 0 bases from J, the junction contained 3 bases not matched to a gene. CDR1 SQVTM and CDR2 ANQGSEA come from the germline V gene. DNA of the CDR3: TGCAGCGTTGAAGTCCCAGGGGGCTCCTACGAGCAGTACTTC. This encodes CSVEVPGGSYEQYF.

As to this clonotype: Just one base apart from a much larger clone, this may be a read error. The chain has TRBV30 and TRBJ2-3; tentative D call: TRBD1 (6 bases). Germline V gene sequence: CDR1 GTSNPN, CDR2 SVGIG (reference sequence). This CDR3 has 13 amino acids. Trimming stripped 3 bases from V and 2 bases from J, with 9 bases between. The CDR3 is CAWRGATTDTQYF. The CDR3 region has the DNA TGTGCCTGGAGGGGGGCAACCACAGATACGCAGTATTTT.

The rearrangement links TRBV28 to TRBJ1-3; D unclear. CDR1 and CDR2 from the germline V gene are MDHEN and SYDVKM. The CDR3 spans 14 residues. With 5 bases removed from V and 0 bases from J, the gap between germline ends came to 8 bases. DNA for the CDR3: TGTGCCAGCAGTCGCCGGTTCTCTGGAAACACCATATATTTT. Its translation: CASSRRFSGNTIYF.

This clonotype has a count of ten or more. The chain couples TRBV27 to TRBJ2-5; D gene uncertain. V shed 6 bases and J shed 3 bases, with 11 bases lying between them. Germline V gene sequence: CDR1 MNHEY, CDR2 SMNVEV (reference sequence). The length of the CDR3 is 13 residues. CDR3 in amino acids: CASSPPGEETQYF. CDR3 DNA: TGTGCCAGCAGCCCCCCAGGAGAAGAGACCCAGTACTTC.

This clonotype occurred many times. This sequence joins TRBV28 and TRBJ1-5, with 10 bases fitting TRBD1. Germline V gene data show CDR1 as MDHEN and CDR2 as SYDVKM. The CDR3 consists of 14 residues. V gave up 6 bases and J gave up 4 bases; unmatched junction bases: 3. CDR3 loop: CASSLDRGNQPQHF. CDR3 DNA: TGTGCCAGCAGCTTGGACAGGGGGAATCAGCCCCAGCATTTT.

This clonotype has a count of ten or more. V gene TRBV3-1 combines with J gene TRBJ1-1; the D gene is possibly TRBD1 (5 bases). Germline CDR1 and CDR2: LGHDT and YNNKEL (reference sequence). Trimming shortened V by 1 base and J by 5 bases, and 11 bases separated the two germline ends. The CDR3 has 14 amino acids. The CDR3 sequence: CASSQVLDSTEAFF. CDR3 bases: TGTGCCAGCAGCCAAGTACTAGACAGTACTGAAGCTTTCTTT.

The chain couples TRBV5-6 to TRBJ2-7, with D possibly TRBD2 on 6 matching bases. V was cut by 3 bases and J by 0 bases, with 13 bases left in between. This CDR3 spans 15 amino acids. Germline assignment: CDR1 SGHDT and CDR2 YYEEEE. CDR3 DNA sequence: TGTGCCAGCAGCTCGGGGACTGGCTACTCCTACGAGCAGTACTTC. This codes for CASSSGTGYSYEQYF.

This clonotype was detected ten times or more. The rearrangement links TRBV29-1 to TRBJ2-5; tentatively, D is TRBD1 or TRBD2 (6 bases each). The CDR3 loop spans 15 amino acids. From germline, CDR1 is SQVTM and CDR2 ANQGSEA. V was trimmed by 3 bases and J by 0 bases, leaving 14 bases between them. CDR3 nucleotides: TGCAGCGTTGACCCAAGGGGGGCCTACCAAGAGACCCAGTACTTC. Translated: CSVDPRGAYQETQYF.

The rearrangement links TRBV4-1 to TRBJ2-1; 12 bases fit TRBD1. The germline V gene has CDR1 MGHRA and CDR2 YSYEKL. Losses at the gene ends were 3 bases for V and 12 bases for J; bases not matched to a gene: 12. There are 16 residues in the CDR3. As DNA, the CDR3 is TGCGCCAGCAGCCACCATACCCGGGACAGGGGGCGTGTGCAGTTCTTC. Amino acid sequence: CASSHHTRDRGRVQFF.

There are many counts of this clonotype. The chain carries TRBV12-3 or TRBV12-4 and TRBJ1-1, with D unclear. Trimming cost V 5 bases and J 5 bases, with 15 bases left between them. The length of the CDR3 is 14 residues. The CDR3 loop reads CASSPTGWETEAFF. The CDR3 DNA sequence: TGTGCCAGCAGTCCGACCGGGTGGGAAACTGAAGCTTTCTTT.

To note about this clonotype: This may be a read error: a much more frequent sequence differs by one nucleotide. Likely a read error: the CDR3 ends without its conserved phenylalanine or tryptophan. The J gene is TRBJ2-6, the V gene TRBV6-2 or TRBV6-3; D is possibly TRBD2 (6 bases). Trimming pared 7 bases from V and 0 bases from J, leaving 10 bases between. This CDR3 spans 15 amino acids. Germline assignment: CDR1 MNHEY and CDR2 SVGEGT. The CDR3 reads CASTSGGSGANVLTS. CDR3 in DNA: TGTGCCAGCACCTCCGGGGGCTCTGGGGCCAACGTCCTGACTTCC.

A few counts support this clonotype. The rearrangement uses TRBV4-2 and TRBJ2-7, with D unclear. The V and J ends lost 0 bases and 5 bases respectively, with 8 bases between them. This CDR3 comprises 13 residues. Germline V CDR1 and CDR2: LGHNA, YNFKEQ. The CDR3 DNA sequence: TGTGCCAGCAGCCAAGAAGGGCTACACGAGCAGTACTTC. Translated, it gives CASSQEGLHEQYF.

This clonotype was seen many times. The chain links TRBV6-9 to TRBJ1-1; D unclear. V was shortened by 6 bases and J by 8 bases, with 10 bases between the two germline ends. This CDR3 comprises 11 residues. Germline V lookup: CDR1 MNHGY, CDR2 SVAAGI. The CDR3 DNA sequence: TGTGCCAGCAGACCAACAGTCGAAGCTTTCTTT. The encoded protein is CASRPTVEAFF.

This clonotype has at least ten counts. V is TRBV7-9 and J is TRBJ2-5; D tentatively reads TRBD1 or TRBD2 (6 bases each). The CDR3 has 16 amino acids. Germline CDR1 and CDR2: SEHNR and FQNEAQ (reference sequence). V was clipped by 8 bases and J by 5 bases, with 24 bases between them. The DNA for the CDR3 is TGTGCCAGCGGCGGGACTTCCGGGGGCCCAAGTGAGACCCAGTACTTC. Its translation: CASGGTSGGPSETQYF.

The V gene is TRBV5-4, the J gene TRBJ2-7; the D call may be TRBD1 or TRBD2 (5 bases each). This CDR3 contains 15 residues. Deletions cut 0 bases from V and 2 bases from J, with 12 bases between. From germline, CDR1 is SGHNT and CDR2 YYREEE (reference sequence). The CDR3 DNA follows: TGTGCCAGCAGCTTGGAACGGGGACGGGCCTACGAGCAGTACTTC. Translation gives CASSLERGRAYEQYF.

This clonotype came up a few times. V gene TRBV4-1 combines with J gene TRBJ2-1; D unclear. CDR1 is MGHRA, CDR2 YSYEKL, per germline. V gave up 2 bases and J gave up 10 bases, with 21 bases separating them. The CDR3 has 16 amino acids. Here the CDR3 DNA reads TGCGCCAGCAGCCAATTTACGTCCGGGCAGAGGCGGGAGCAGTTCTTC. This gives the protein CASSQFTSGQRREQFF.

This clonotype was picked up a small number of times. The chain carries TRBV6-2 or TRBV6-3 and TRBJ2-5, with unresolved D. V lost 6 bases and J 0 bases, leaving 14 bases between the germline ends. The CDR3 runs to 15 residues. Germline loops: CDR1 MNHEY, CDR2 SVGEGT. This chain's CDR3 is CASSRIPAHQETQYF. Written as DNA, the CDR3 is TGTGCCAGCAGCCGAATCCCGGCCCACCAAGAGACCCAGTACTTC.

CDR3 coding DNA: TGTGCCAGCAGTTACTCGGTGCCGGCCGGGGAGCTGTTTTTT. Protein sequence: CASSYSVPAGELFF. The chain carries TRBV6-2 or TRBV6-3 and TRBJ2-2; D remains ambiguous. Per germline, CDR1 MNHEY and CDR2 SVGEGT. The V end was cut by 0 bases, the J end by 6 bases, with 8 bases between. This CDR3 is 14 amino acids long.

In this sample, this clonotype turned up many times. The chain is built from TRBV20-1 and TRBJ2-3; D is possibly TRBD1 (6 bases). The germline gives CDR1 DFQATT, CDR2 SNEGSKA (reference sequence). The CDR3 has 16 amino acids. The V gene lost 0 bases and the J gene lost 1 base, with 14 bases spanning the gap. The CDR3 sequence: CSARDYSGARTDTQYF. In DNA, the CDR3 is TGCAGTGCTAGAGATTACTCAGGGGCTCGCACAGATACGCAGTATTTT.

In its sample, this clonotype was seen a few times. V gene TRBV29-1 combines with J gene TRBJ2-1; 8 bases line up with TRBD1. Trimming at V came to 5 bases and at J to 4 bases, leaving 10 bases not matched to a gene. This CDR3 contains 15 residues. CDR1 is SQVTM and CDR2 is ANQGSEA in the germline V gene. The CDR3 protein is CSVFGQGHMYNEQFF. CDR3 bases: TGCAGCGTTTTCGGACAGGGTCATATGTACAATGAGCAGTTCTTC.

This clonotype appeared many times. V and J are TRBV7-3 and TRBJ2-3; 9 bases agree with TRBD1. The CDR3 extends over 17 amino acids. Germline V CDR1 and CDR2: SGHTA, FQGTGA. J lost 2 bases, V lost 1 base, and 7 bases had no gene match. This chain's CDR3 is CASSLRDREKNTDTQYF. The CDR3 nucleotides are TGTGCCAGCAGCTTAAGGGACAGGGAGAAGAACACAGATACGCAGTATTTT.

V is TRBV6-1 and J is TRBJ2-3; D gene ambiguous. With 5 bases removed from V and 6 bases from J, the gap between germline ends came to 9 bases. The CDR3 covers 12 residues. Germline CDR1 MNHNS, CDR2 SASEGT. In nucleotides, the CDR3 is TGTGCCAGCAGTCAACCCCGGGATACGCAGTATTTT. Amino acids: CASSQPRDTQYF.

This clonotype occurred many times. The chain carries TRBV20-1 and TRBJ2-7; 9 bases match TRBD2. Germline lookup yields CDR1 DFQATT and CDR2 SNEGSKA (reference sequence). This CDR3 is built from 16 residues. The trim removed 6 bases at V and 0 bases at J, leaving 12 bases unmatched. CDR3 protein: CSALSISGRSSYEQYF. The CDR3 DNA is TGCAGTGCCCTGAGCATAAGCGGGAGGTCCTCCTACGAGCAGTACTTC.

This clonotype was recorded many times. Here the CDR3 DNA reads TGCGCCAGCAGCTTTGACCGCGCTGCAGGTCAAGCTTTCTTT. Amino acid sequence: CASSFDRAAGQAFF. The chain has TRBV5-1 and TRBJ1-1; D uncertain. The CDR3 sequence is 14 residues long. Trimming removed 2 bases at V and 9 bases at J, with 17 bases between. CDR1 and CDR2 from the germline V gene are SGHRS and YFSETQ. The full variable domain, its missing parts supplied by reference TRBV5-1 and TRBJ1-1, is KAGVTQTPRYLIKTRGQQVTLSCSPISGHRSVSWYQQTPGQGLQFLFEYFSETQRNKGNFPGRFSGRQFSNSRSEMNVSTLELGDSALYLCASSFDRAAGQAFFGQGTRLTVV.

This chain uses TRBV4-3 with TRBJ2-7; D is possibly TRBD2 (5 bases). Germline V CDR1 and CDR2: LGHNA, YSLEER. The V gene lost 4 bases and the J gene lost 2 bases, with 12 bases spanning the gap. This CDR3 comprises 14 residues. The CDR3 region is CASSPGVATYEQYF. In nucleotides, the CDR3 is TGCGCCAGCAGCCCCGGGGTAGCGACCTACGAGCAGTACTTC.

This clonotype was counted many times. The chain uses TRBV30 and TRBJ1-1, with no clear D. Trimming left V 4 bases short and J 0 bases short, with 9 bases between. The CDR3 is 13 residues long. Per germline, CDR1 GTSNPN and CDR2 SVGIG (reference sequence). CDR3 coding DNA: TGTGCCTGGAATGGGGATCTGAACACTGAAGCTTTCTTT. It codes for CAWNGDLNTEAFF.